A single count supports the clone carrying this T cell receptor beta chain. Its target is not known. This CDR3 has 13 residues. The V gene end was trimmed by 4 bases and the J gene end by 3 bases; junction bases not matched to a gene: 1. Germline CDR1 SGHVT, CDR2 SQSDAQ. The data originate from a study of cytomegalovirus exposure and HLA in healthy donors. Points from the study as a whole: Researchers reported from a later analysis that most CMV-associated TCR beta chains appeared HLA-restricted. A prior analysis recorded that most TCR beta V segments were productive about 87% or about 30% of the time.

This PCR relied on a set of 60 Vbeta primers and 13 Jbeta primers. Method: immunoSEQ multiplex PCR; TCRdb's copy keeps in-frame clones and lacks some. Found here are 130,000 to 150,000 clones, 73% of them singletons; the top ten hold roughly 1.3%. This receptor was taken from a woman between 40 and 50 years old in good health and CMV-seronegative. The sample comprised PBMCs. The rearrangement joins TRBV7-4 to TRBJ2-7; TRBD1 agrees at 9 bases. The CDR3 bases are TGTGCCAGCAGCTCGACAGGGGGCTACGAGCAGTACTTC. It translates to CASSSTGGYEQYF.